The 27 T cell receptor beta chains below come from one sample, sequenced in a study of cytomegalovirus exposure and HLA in healthy donors (TCRdb year 2017). Library preparation was by the immunoSEQ multiplex PCR assay. For the multiplex PCR, a mixture combining 60 forward primers for TCR Vbeta segments and 13 reverse primers for TCR Jbeta segments was used. TCRdb limited this immuneACCESS table to in-frame rearrangements with V and J called. A share of clones is missing; checked studies link under half to unresolved V genes, and the rest is unexplained. Here the sample has tens of thousands of clones; under 80% occur a single time. The top ten constitute around 6% of the sample. Sample: PBMCs. The receptors shown here come from a male donor in good health and CMV-seropositive.

The rearrangement uses TRBV30 and TRBJ1-1; D is ambiguous. In germline, CDR1 is GTSNPN, CDR2 SVGIG (reference sequence). The CDR3 consists of 12 residues. Trimming pared 2 bases from V and 1 base from J, leaving 5 bases between. The CDR3 loop is CAWSPRNTEAFF. CDR3 bases: TGTGCCTGGAGTCCCAGGAACACTGAAGCTTTCTTT.

J is TRBJ1-2 and V is TRBV5-6; 8 bases are a match to TRBD1. Germline values: CDR1 SGHDT, CDR2 YYEEEE. This CDR3 contains 14 residues. Trimming at V came to 2 bases and at J to 6 bases, leaving 6 bases not matched to a gene. The CDR3 region is CASSFLDRADGYTF. The CDR3 region has the DNA TGTGCCAGCAGCTTCCTGGACAGGGCAGATGGCTACACCTTC.

The genes are TRBV5-4 and TRBJ2-1; D is uncertain. V lost 4 bases to trimming and J lost 8 bases, with 16 bases between them. The CDR3 covers 14 residues. Germline CDR1 is SGHNT and CDR2 is YYREEE (reference sequence). This chain's CDR3 is CASSADPVRDEQFF. Written as DNA, the CDR3 is TGTGCCAGCAGCGCAGACCCGGTCCGGGATGAGCAGTTCTTC. Combining the CDR3 with reference TRBV5-4 and TRBJ2-1 gives the whole variable domain ETGVTQSPTHLIKTRGQQVTLRCSSQSGHNTVSWYQQALGQGPQFIFQYYREEENGRGNFPPRFSGLQFPNYSSELNVNALELDDSALYLCASSADPVRDEQFFGPGTRLTVL.

CDR3 in DNA: TGTGCCAGCAGCCAACTGGACAGGGTCAAAAACATTCAGTACTTC. The encoded protein is CASSQLDRVKNIQYF. The chain combines TRBV7-9 with TRBJ2-4, with 8 nucleotides matching TRBD1. V lost 5 bases and J lost 3; bases outside the gene matches: 6. Germline CDR1 reads SEHNR; CDR2 reads FQNEAQ (reference sequence). The CDR3 is 15 amino acids.

This clone was recorded once. DNA for the CDR3: TGTGCCAGCAGTTTAGGACAGTCACCCTACGAGCAGTACTTC. Translation: CASSLGQSPYEQYF. The rearrangement links TRBV27 to TRBJ2-7; a weak D match, TRBD1 (6 bases). The germline CDR1 and CDR2 sequences are MNHEY and SMNVEV (reference sequence). V dropped 2 bases and J dropped 2 bases, with 10 bases sitting between them. This CDR3 spans 14 amino acids.

V is TRBV6-6 and J is TRBJ1-3; 7 bases line up with TRBD1. The CDR3 is 16 amino acids. J gave up 1 base and V 6 bases, and 9 bases lay outside the gene matches. From germline, CDR1 is MNHNY and CDR2 SVGAGI (reference sequence). CDR3 in DNA: TGTGCCAGCAGAGACACTTCACAGGGGTCTGGAAACACCATATATTTT. It translates to CASRDTSQGSGNTIYF.

CDR3 in DNA: TGTGCCAGCAGCCCCCGAGGAGCCGACACAGATACGCAGTATTTT. Protein sequence: CASSPRGADTDTQYF. The chain joins TRBV7-9 to TRBJ2-3; D ambiguous. Germline CDR1 and CDR2: SEHNR and FQNEAQ (reference sequence). CDR3 length: 15 amino acids. V lost 5 bases and J 2 bases, leaving 14 bases between the germline ends.

The chain combines TRBV7-2 with TRBJ1-2, with D hard to call. V was shortened by 2 bases and J by 4 bases, with 11 bases between the two germline ends. Germline CDR1 and CDR2: SGHTA and FQGNSA. The CDR3 has 14 amino acids. This CDR3 is CASSLLDGVYGYTF. For the CDR3, the DNA is TGTGCCAGCAGCTTACTGGACGGGGTCTATGGCTACACCTTC.

V and J are TRBV10-3 and TRBJ2-7; 7 bases match TRBD1. The CDR3 has 16 amino acids. J lost 2 bases, V lost 0 bases, and 7 bases had no gene match. CDR1 ENHRY and CDR2 SYGVKD come from the germline V gene. This CDR3 reads CAISESSDRNTYEQYF. The CDR3 DNA is TGTGCCATCAGTGAGTCCTCGGACAGGAACACCTACGAGCAGTACTTC.

This chain connects TRBV18 to TRBJ1-1, with TRBD1 identical over 8 bases. With 2 bases clipped from V and 3 bases from J, the junction kept 5 bases outside the gene matches. Per the germline V gene, CDR1 is KGHSH and CDR2 is LQKENI. This CDR3 has 15 residues. CDR3 in DNA: TGTGCCAGCTCACCATTGGACAGGGTGGACACTGAAGCTTTCTTT. Amino acids: CASSPLDRVDTEAFF.

V and J are TRBV9 and TRBJ1-5; 7 positions match TRBD1. This CDR3 comprises 15 residues. The J segment lost 4 bases and the V segment lost 4 bases, leaving 8 bases of the junction unmatched. Per the germline V gene, CDR1 is SGDLS and CDR2 is YYNGEE. CDR3 sequence (DNA): TGTGCCAGCAGCAGAACCACAGGGGTTAATCAGCCCCAGCATTTT. Translating it yields CASSRTTGVNQPQHF.

The chain combines TRBV4-1 with TRBJ1-5; no reliable D call. V lost 0 bases, J lost 0 bases, and 9 bases lay in between. Germline V CDR1 and CDR2: MGHRA, YSYEKL. The CDR3 runs to 16 residues. Here the CDR3 DNA reads TGCGCCAGCAGCCAAGACGAGAGAAGTAGCAATCAGCCCCAGCATTTT. This translates into CASSQDERSSNQPQHF.

V and J are TRBV15 and TRBJ1-5, with TRBD1 matching over 11 bases. Germline-derived CDR1 and CDR2 are LNHNV and YYDKDF (reference sequence). J was trimmed by 9 bases and V by 6 bases; bases with no gene match: 7. The CDR3 length is 14 residues. CDR3 in amino acids: CATRRTGGAGPQHF. In DNA form, the CDR3 reads TGTGCCACCAGAAGGACAGGGGGCGCAGGGCCCCAGCATTTT.

The V gene is TRBV2, the J gene TRBJ1-1; D gene uncertain. This CDR3 is 15 amino acids long. Germline CDR1 and CDR2: SNHLY and FYNNEI. V lost 0 bases, J lost 3 bases, and 11 bases lay in between. The CDR3 nucleotides are TGTGCCAGCAGTGAAGCGCGGCCCTCGGACACTGAAGCTTTCTTT. It codes for CASSEARPSDTEAFF.

This chain links TRBV19 with TRBJ1-5; the D is unclear. Germline loops: CDR1 LNHDA, CDR2 SQIVND (reference sequence). This CDR3 has 15 amino acids. The V end was cut by 6 bases, the J end by 0 bases, with 12 bases between. The CDR3 coding sequence is TGTGCCAGTAGCTCCCGTCAAGCTAGCAATCAGCCCCAGCATTTT. Amino acids: CASSSRQASNQPQHF.

The chain is built from TRBV30 and TRBJ1-4; 11 nucleotides line up with TRBD1. Germline V lookup: CDR1 GTSNPN, CDR2 SVGIG (reference sequence). The CDR3 sequence is 12 residues long. After removal of 5 bases from V and 8 bases from J, the junction contained 1 base not matched to a gene. In DNA form, the CDR3 reads TGTGCCTGGGGACAGGGGGCAGAAAAACTGTTTTTT. This gives the protein CAWGQGAEKLFF.

The chain carries TRBV6-5 and TRBJ1-5; D is perhaps TRBD1 (5 bases). This CDR3 spans 15 amino acids. From germline, CDR1 is MNHEY and CDR2 SVGAGI. V shed 6 bases and J shed 0 bases, with 12 bases lying between them. The DNA of the CDR3 is TGTGCCAGCAGCCTGACAGCTAATAGCAATCAGCCCCAGCATTTT. This sequence encodes CASSLTANSNQPQHF.

This chain links TRBV9 with TRBJ2-3, with D tentatively TRBD2 (7 bases). The ends were cut back, 0 bases at V and 6 bases at J, with 11 bases in the middle. The length of the CDR3 is 14 residues. Germline CDR1 SGDLS, CDR2 YYNGEE. CDR3 protein: CASSVGGGRDTQYF. DNA for the CDR3: TGTGCCAGCAGCGTAGGGGGGGGCCGGGATACGCAGTATTTT.

As for this clone: This CDR3 is also generated by other DNA sequences in the sample. The J gene is TRBJ2-7, the V gene TRBV18; D may be TRBD1 (6 bases). Germline CDR1 reads KGHSH; CDR2 reads LQKENI. The CDR3 extends over 12 amino acids. Trimming shortened V by 1 base and J by 6 bases, and 7 bases separated the two germline ends. CDR3 sequence reads: CASSPQGVEQYF. DNA of the CDR3: TGTGCCAGCTCACCACAGGGGGTCGAGCAGTACTTC.

This clone came up once. CDR3 amino acids: CATSRGSGAETQYF. CDR3 in DNA: TGTGCCACCAGCAGAGGTAGCGGGGCGGAGACCCAGTACTTC. The chain has TRBV15 and TRBJ2-5; 8 nucleotides line up with TRBD2. V trimming: 1 base; J trimming: 5 bases; junction bases outside the gene matches: 3. Per the germline V gene, CDR1 is LNHNV and CDR2 is YYDKDF (reference sequence). The CDR3 runs to 14 residues.

The V gene is TRBV6-1, the J gene TRBJ2-4; TRBD2 agrees at 13 bases. The ends lost 7 bases at V and 6 bases at J; junction bases unmatched: 6. Germline V gene sequence: CDR1 MNHNS, CDR2 SASEGT. There are 15 residues in the CDR3. CDR3 in DNA: TGTGCCAGCACCAGGACTAGCGGGGGCTCAAACATTCAGTACTTC. This gives the protein CASTRTSGGSNIQYF.

The chain joins TRBV10-3 to TRBJ1-2; no reliable D call. Germline-derived CDR1 and CDR2 are ENHRY and SYGVKD. This CDR3 is 14 amino acids long. Trimming stripped 0 bases from V and 1 base from J, with 6 bases between. CDR3 region: CAISESEVNYGYTF. In DNA form, the CDR3 reads TGTGCCATCAGTGAGTCGGAGGTTAACTATGGCTACACCTTC.

A single count supports this clone. The chain links TRBV11-3 to TRBJ1-1; the match to TRBD1 covers 8 bases. The V segment lost 5 bases and the J segment 7 bases; nucleotides outside the gene matches: 3. Germline loops: CDR1 SGHNT, CDR2 YENEEA. The CDR3 is made up of 12 amino acids. For the CDR3, the DNA is TGTGCCAGCAGCCGAGGACAGGGTGAAGCTTTCTTT. Amino acid sequence: CASSRGQGEAFF.

The chain has TRBV21-1 and TRBJ2-5; TRBD2 is the table's D call, not checked against the DNA. TRBV21-1 represents a pseudogene. This CDR3 is built from 19 residues. The CDR3 bases are TGTGCCAGCAGCAAACCCCTAGCTAGCGGGGGCCATACCGGGGAGACCCAGTACTTC. It specifies CASSKPLASGGHTGETQYF.

This clone was seen a few times. The CDR3 loop is CASSETTATGDYTF. CDR3 nucleotides: TGTGCCAGCAGTGAAACTACTGCCACCGGAGATTACACCTTC. The chain uses TRBV6-1 and TRBJ1-2; no clear D gene. Trimming left V 2 bases short and J 11 bases short, with 18 bases between. The CDR3 is 14 amino acids. Per germline, CDR1 MNHNS and CDR2 SASEGT.

The chain recombines TRBV28 with TRBJ1-1; TRBD1 agrees at 7 bases. J gave up 4 bases and V 5 bases, and 7 bases lay outside the gene matches. From germline, CDR1 is MDHEN and CDR2 SYDVKM. The CDR3 totals 14 residues. For the CDR3, the DNA is TGTGCCAGCAGTACCACCTACAGGGGCACTGAAGCTTTCTTT. Residues: CASSTTYRGTEAFF.

The rearrangement links TRBV27 to TRBJ1-6, with TRBD1 matching over 9 bases. The CDR3 loop spans 15 amino acids. V was pared by 5 bases and J by 8 bases, with 7 bases of the junction left unmatched. CDR1 MNHEY and CDR2 SMNVEV come from the germline V gene (reference sequence). The CDR3 is CASSPDRGSDSPLHF. CDR3 in DNA: TGTGCCAGCAGTCCCGACAGGGGGAGCGATTCACCCCTCCACTTT.